Each of the 20 T cell receptor beta chains below was sequenced from the same sample in a study of control samples from healthy donors and cancer patients. TCRdb's table, derived via immunoSEQ multiplex PCR, lists solely in-frame clones and lacks some. The top ten hold 5.5% of the sample, which has about 130,000 clones, roughly 92% seen once. The sample comprised blood. These receptors were taken from a man aged 18-30 years in good health.

This clone was counted a single time. The chain combines TRBV5-4 with TRBJ1-2, with D unresolved. The V gene lost 1 base and the J gene lost 1 base, with 8 bases spanning the gap. Germline V CDR1 and CDR2: SGHNT, YYREEE (reference sequence). The CDR3 has 14 residues. CDR3 sequence: CASSLKQYNYGYTF. The CDR3, as DNA: TGTGCCAGCAGCTTGAAACAGTATAACTATGGCTACACCTTC.

V gene TRBV6-5 combines with J gene TRBJ2-5; TRBD2 aligns across 9 bases. V lost 1 base, J lost 3 bases, and 3 bases stayed unmatched. This CDR3 has 15 amino acids. Germline CDR1 MNHEY, CDR2 SVGAGI. CDR3 nucleotide sequence: TGTGCCAGCAGTTACTGGCTAGCGGGGAAAGAGACCCAGTACTTC. As protein: CASSYWLAGKETQYF.

The CDR3 loop reads CASGRLRAGAGELFF. The CDR3 nucleotides are TGTGCCAGTGGACGTCTACGAGCTGGGGCCGGGGAGCTGTTTTTT. V usage is TRBV19 and J usage is TRBJ2-2; no clear D gene. Germline V lookup: CDR1 LNHDA, CDR2 SQIVND (reference sequence). The V end lost 8 bases, the J end lost 6 bases, and 19 bases lay between the germline ends. This CDR3 contains 15 residues.

This chain connects TRBV5-1 to TRBJ2-1; TRBD2 aligns across 11 bases. V lost 2 bases, J lost 8 bases, and 6 bases stayed unmatched. Germline assignment: CDR1 SGHRS and CDR2 YFSETQ. The CDR3 is made up of 15 amino acids. CDR3 residues: CASSFNSGGADEQFF. The DNA of the CDR3 is TGCGCCAGCAGCTTTAATAGCGGGGGGGCCGATGAGCAGTTCTTC.

This chain joins TRBV7-9 and TRBJ2-3; D is undetermined. The CDR3 length is 14 residues. V shed 2 bases and J shed 2 bases, with 8 bases lying between them. Germline V gives CDR1 SEHNR, CDR2 FQNEAQ (reference sequence). The CDR3 nucleotides read TGTGCCAGCAGCTTAAGTGACACCACAGATACGCAGTATTTT. It yields the protein CASSLSDTTDTQYF. Looking up the rest from reference TRBV7-9 and TRBJ2-3 gives the full variable domain: DTGVSQNPRHKITKRGQNVTFRCDPISEHNRLYWYRQTLGQGPEFLTYFQNEAQLEKSRLLSDRFSAERPKGSFSTLEIQRTEQGDSAMYLCASSLSDTTDTQYFGPGTRLTVL.

This chain uses TRBV6-4 with TRBJ2-7, with 9 nucleotides matching TRBD2. The V and J ends lost 6 bases and 0 bases, in that order; junction bases with no gene match: 9. The CDR3 sequence is 16 residues long. Germline loops: CDR1 MRHNA, CDR2 SNTAGT. This chain's CDR3 is CASRPPSGGISYEQYF. The CDR3 region has the DNA TGTGCCAGCAGGCCCCCCAGCGGGGGGATCTCCTACGAGCAGTACTTC.

The rearrangement links TRBV11-1 to TRBJ1-2; D is ambiguous. The CDR3 loop spans 16 amino acids. The germline CDR1 and CDR2 sequences are SGHAT and FQDESV (reference sequence). Trimming left V 5 bases short and J 8 bases short, with 24 bases between. The CDR3 reads CASSPNPQSREGGYTF. The CDR3 DNA sequence: TGTGCCAGCAGCCCGAACCCCCAATCTAGGGAGGGCGGCTACACCTTC.

This clone has a single count. CDR3 sequence: CAISESTGSGAGELFF. The CDR3 bases are TGTGCCATCAGTGAGTCGACAGGGTCGGGCGCCGGGGAGCTGTTTTTT. This rearrangement joins TRBV10-3 to TRBJ2-2, with 7 positions matching TRBD1. The germline CDR1 and CDR2 sequences are ENHRY and SYGVKD. This CDR3 has 16 amino acids. V trimming: 0 bases; J trimming: 6 bases; junction bases outside the gene matches: 7.

The rearrangement uses TRBV12-3 or TRBV12-4 and TRBJ1-1; no definite D call. The V end lost 5 bases, the J end lost 0 bases, and 7 bases lay between the germline ends. The CDR3 is 13 amino acids. The CDR3, as DNA: TGTGCCAGCAGTCCTTGGGTGAACACTGAAGCTTTCTTT. Translating it yields CASSPWVNTEAFF.

This chain joins TRBV16 and TRBJ1-5, with 8 bases fitting TRBD1. V lost 3 bases, J lost 5 bases, and 12 bases stayed unmatched. The CDR3 loop spans 17 amino acids. In germline, CDR1 is KGHSY, CDR2 FQNENV. CDR3 nucleotide sequence: TGTGCCAGCAGCCAGGACCTTACAGGGGGTATTTATCAGCCCCAGCATTTT. Its protein product is CASSQDLTGGIYQPQHF.

V gene TRBV9 combines with J gene TRBJ2-1, with 13 bases that match TRBD2. In germline, CDR1 is SGDLS, CDR2 YYNGEE. J gave up 9 bases and V 2 bases, and 20 bases lay outside the gene matches. The CDR3 totals 20 residues. The CDR3 bases are TGTGCCAGCAGCGTGACGATCCGGACTAGCGGGGGAGCAGCCAACTCTGAGCAGTTCTTC. Translation: CASSVTIRTSGGAANSEQFF.

The V gene is TRBV23-1, the J gene TRBJ2-1, with a weak D call TRBD1 (5 bases). TRBV23-1 is designated an ORF whose function remains uncertain. Between the trimmed V and J ends, which lost 3 bases and 5 bases, there was a span of 11 bases. This CDR3 has 14 residues. This CDR3 is CASSHQGSNNEQFF. DNA of the CDR3: TGCGCCAGCAGTCACCAGGGCTCGAACAATGAGCAGTTCTTC.

A word on this clone: Other DNA sequences within the sample encode an identical CDR3. The rearrangement joins TRBV5-4 to TRBJ2-5; unclear D gene. This CDR3 is built from 15 residues. Trimming took 0 bases from V and 2 from J, leaving 11 bases between them. In germline, CDR1 is SGHNT, CDR2 YYREEE (reference sequence). CDR3 sequence: CASSLVVAGQETQYF. CDR3 coding DNA: TGTGCCAGCAGCTTGGTGGTGGCTGGTCAAGAGACCCAGTACTTC.

The chain has TRBV7-3 and TRBJ2-1; possibly TRBD2 for D (6 bases). The CDR3 is made up of 16 amino acids. Germline CDR1 SGHTA, CDR2 FQGTGA. V was pared by 1 base and J by 1 base, with 11 bases between. The CDR3 bases are TGTGCCAGCAGCTTAAGGGCGGGGACTTCCTACAATGAGCAGTTCTTC. It yields the protein CASSLRAGTSYNEQFF.

This clone has a single count. The V and J genes are TRBV5-1 and TRBJ2-3; TRBD2 matches at 8 bases. In germline, CDR1 is SGHRS, CDR2 YFSETQ. The V gene end was trimmed by 6 bases and the J gene end by 0 bases; junction bases not matched to a gene: 3. This CDR3 is 14 amino acids long. In DNA form, the CDR3 reads TGCGCCAGCACGGGGGGGTTCAGCACAGATACGCAGTATTTT. Translation gives CASTGGFSTDTQYF.

This sequence joins TRBV2 and TRBJ2-5; tentatively, D is TRBD2 (5 bases). Germline values: CDR1 SNHLY, CDR2 FYNNEI. V lost 6 bases and J 5 bases, leaving 22 bases between the germline ends. The CDR3 loop spans 16 amino acids. Here the CDR3 reads CASSSQAAGSRETQYF. The CDR3 bases are TGTGCCAGCAGCTCTCAAGCGGCGGGTTCAAGGGAGACCCAGTACTTC.

The DNA of the CDR3 is TGCGCCAGCAGTAAACAAGGACAGGGGGCAGATACGCAGTATTTT. The encoded protein is CASSKQGQGADTQYF. This chain connects TRBV5-1 to TRBJ2-3, with TRBD1 identical over 10 bases. The CDR3 length is 15 residues. Germline-derived CDR1 and CDR2 are SGHRS and YFSETQ. With 5 bases clipped from V and 4 bases from J, the junction kept 7 bases outside the gene matches.

The chain joins TRBV5-1 to TRBJ2-2, with 8 bases lining up with TRBD2. After removal of 2 bases from V and 4 bases from J, the junction contained 7 bases not matched to a gene. Looked up from germline, CDR1 is SGHRS and CDR2 is YFSETQ. The CDR3 totals 16 residues. CDR3 in amino acids: CASSFRTGGSTGELFF. The CDR3 DNA reads TGCGCCAGCAGCTTCCGGACGGGGGGGTCCACCGGGGAGCTGTTTTTT.

The V and J genes are TRBV9 and TRBJ2-2; 8 bases agree with TRBD2. CDR3 length: 17 residues. Germline V gives CDR1 SGDLS, CDR2 YYNGEE. Trimming removed 0 bases from V and 3 bases from J; junction bases left unmatched: 7. Written as DNA, the CDR3 is TGTGCCAGCAGCGTAGCTCCTTCGGGGGGGTACACCGGGGAGCTGTTTTTT. Protein product: CASSVAPSGGYTGELFF. The full variable domain, its missing parts supplied by reference TRBV9 and TRBJ2-2, is DSGVTQTPKHLITATGQRVTLRCSPRSGDLSVYWYQQSLDQGLQFLIQYYNGEERAKGNILERFSAQQFPDLHSELNLSSLELGDSALYFCASSVAPSGGYTGELFFGEGSRLTVL.

V and J are TRBV2 and TRBJ1-1, with 9 bases that match TRBD1. V lost 6 bases, J lost 1 base, and 15 bases stayed unmatched. This CDR3 contains 18 residues. From germline, CDR1 is SNHLY and CDR2 FYNNEI. CDR3 nucleotide sequence: TGTGCCAGCAGGTCAAGACACCGGGACAGGGAGAGGAACACTGAAGCTTTCTTT. Residues: CASRSRHRDRERNTEAFF.